A selection of T cell receptor beta chains follows, all from one sample in a study of cytomegalovirus exposure and HLA in healthy donors. Generated by immunoSEQ multiplex PCR, the TCRdb table keeps only in-frame clones and is missing some. The table shows approximately 160,000 clones, with 60% to 85% occurring only once. Sequenced input: PBMCs. Receptor source: a male donor in good health and CMV-seropositive. The CDR3 runs from the conserved cysteine through the conserved F or W. The D gene is left open where the match is weak. A clone size is listed for some rows: how often the clone was seen (once, few, many), or a class if it is expanded.

CDR3 protein	CDR3 DNA	D gene	CDR3 length	J gene	clone size	V gene
CASSPGFTTDTQYF	TGCGCCAGCAGCCCGGGATTTACCACAGATACGCAGTATTTT	NA	14	TRBJ2-3	NA	TRBV5-1
CASTPGTSSAQQYF	TGTGCCAGCACTCCCGGGACTAGCTCGGCCCAGCAGTACTTC	TRBD2	14	TRBJ2-7	NA	TRBV6-5
CASGGAGINQPQHF	TGTGCCAGCGGGGGGGCAGGGATTAATCAGCCCCAGCATTTT	NA	14	TRBJ1-5	once	TRBV5-5
CASSYSAANQPQHF	TGTGCCAGCAGTTACTCCGCGGCAAATCAGCCCCAGCATTTT	NA	14	TRBJ1-5	NA	TRBV6-5
CASSYSWGEENEQFF	TGTGCCAGCAGTTACTCGTGGGGCGAGGAGAATGAGCAGTTCTTC	NA	15	TRBJ2-1	NA	TRBV6-5
CASSRGGADGYTF	TGCGCCAGCAGCCGCGGGGGGGCGGATGGCTACACCTTC	NA	13	TRBJ1-2	NA	TRBV5-1
CASSRDRVAYEQYF	TGTGCCAGCAGTCGGGACAGGGTGGCCTACGAGCAGTACTTC	TRBD1	14	TRBJ2-7	few	TRBV6-5
CASSPLSDRANYGYTF	TGTGCCAGCAGCCCCCTCTCCGACAGAGCTAACTATGGCTACACCTTC	NA	16	TRBJ1-2	once	TRBV5-6
CAWLRKTGGGNIQYF	TGTGCCTGGCTCCGAAAGACAGGGGGCGGAAACATTCAGTACTTC	TRBD1	15	TRBJ2-4	NA	TRBV30
CASSIRDTHTDTQYF	TGTGCCAGTAGTATACGGGACACACACACAGATACGCAGTATTTT	NA	15	TRBJ2-3	NA	TRBV19
CAWSGRGTDTQYF	TGTGCCTGGAGTGGTCGGGGTACAGATACGCAGTATTTT	NA	13	TRBJ2-3	once	TRBV30
CASSRQGSYEQYF	TGCGCCAGCAGCCGACAGGGGTCCTACGAGCAGTACTTC	TRBD1	13	TRBJ2-7	NA	TRBV4-3
CSGNEGAALQETQYF	TGCAGCGGAAATGAGGGGGCAGCCCTCCAAGAGACCCAGTACTTC	TRBD1	15	TRBJ2-5	NA	TRBV29-1
CSVEAVYGYTF	TGCAGCGTTGAAGCCGTATATGGCTACACCTTC	NA	11	TRBJ1-2	few	TRBV29-1
CASSEFGLSNQPQHF	TGTGCCAGCAGTGAGTTCGGACTTAGCAATCAGCCCCAGCATTTT	NA	15	TRBJ1-5	NA	TRBV6-1
CASSTWQNTGELFF	TGTGCCAGCAGCACCTGGCAGAACACCGGGGAGCTGTTTTTT	NA	14	TRBJ2-2	NA	TRBV7-9
CASSEGTGSSPLHF	TGTGCCAGCAGTGAGGGGACAGGGTCTTCACCCCTCCACTTT	TRBD1	14	TRBJ1-6	NA	TRBV6-1
CASRGQGYTGELFF	TGTGCCAGCAGGGGCCAGGGGTACACCGGGGAGCTGTTTTTT	NA	14	TRBJ2-2	once	TRBV2
CSASSGYGYTF	TGCAGTGCTAGTAGCGGGTATGGCTACACCTTC	NA	11	TRBJ1-2	NA	TRBV20-1
CASSDRTAWEQYF	TGTGCCAGCAGCGACAGGACCGCTTGGGAGCAGTACTTC	NA	13	TRBJ2-7	once	TRBV5-8
CASSFRTGGAYGYTF	TGTGCCAGCAGCTTTCGGACAGGGGGCGCCTATGGCTACACCTTC	TRBD1	15	TRBJ1-2	NA	TRBV7-6
CASRKTGDTGELFF	TGTGCCAGCAGAAAAACAGGGGACACCGGGGAGCTGTTTTTT	TRBD1	14	TRBJ2-2	many	TRBV6-1
CASSIGTGGYEQYF	TGTGCCAGTAGTATCGGGACAGGGGGCTACGAGCAGTACTTC	TRBD1	14	TRBJ2-7	NA	TRBV19
CASSHEGETQYF	TGTGCCAGCAGCCACGAGGGAGAGACCCAGTACTTC	NA	12	TRBJ2-5	once	TRBV7-8
CASSFQGRIGYTF	TGTGCCAGCAGTTTTCAGGGGCGAATCGGCTACACCTTC	NA	13	TRBJ1-2	medium-sized	TRBV6-5
CAWGKRGNTDTQYF	TGTGCCTGGGGAAAGCGGGGGAACACAGATACGCAGTATTTT	TRBD2	14	TRBJ2-3	NA	TRBV30
CSASFKETQYF	TGCAGTGCTAGTTTCAAAGAGACCCAGTACTTC	NA	11	TRBJ2-5	NA	TRBV20-1
CASTLTGQLDYGYTF	TGTGCCAGTACCCTTACCGGACAGCTTGACTATGGCTACACCTTC	NA	15	TRBJ1-2	NA	TRBV19
CASSRFWTGASTNEKLFF	TGTGCCAGCAGTCGCTTTTGGACAGGGGCCTCAACTAATGAAAAACTGTTTTTT	TRBD1	18	TRBJ1-4	NA	TRBV27
CASSVASGGEKLFF	TGTGCCAGCAGCGTAGCCTCGGGGGGAGAAAAACTGTTTTTT	NA	14	TRBJ1-4	NA	TRBV9
CASSAARGSSYEQYF	TGCGCCAGCAGCGCCGCCAGGGGGTCCTCCTACGAGCAGTACTTC	TRBD1	15	TRBJ2-7	NA	TRBV4-1
CASSGTGPYNEQFF	TGTGCCAGCTCCGGGACAGGTCCTTACAATGAGCAGTTCTTC	TRBD1	14	TRBJ2-1	NA	TRBV13
CASSAGQGFTEAFF	TGTGCCAGCAGTGCGGGACAGGGCTTCACTGAAGCTTTCTTT	TRBD1	14	TRBJ1-1	NA	TRBV6-6
CAWNSGQGHYEQYF	TGTGCCTGGAATTCGGGACAGGGCCATTACGAGCAGTACTTC	TRBD1	14	TRBJ2-7	NA	TRBV30
CASSSSGGRTETQYF	TGTGCCAGCAGCTCTAGCGGGGGACGTACGGAGACCCAGTACTTC	TRBD2	15	TRBJ2-5	NA	TRBV5-4
CATSNDRVREKLFF	TGTGCCACCAGCAACGACAGGGTTAGGGAGAAACTGTTTTTT	TRBD1	14	TRBJ1-4	NA	TRBV15
CASSLGQGYGYTF	TGTGCCAGCAGCTTGGGACAGGGGTATGGCTACACCTTC	TRBD1	13	TRBJ1-2	NA	TRBV11-3
CASSQVVSGRLEKLFF	TGTGCCAGCAGCCAAGTTGTGTCAGGGCGTTTAGAAAAACTGTTTTTT	NA	16	TRBJ1-4	NA	TRBV14
CAISEGSGGEETQYF	TGTGCCATCAGTGAGGGGAGCGGAGGGGAAGAGACCCAGTACTTC	NA	15	TRBJ2-5	NA	TRBV10-3
CASSLTGRTGELFF	TGTGCCAGCAGCTTGACAGGGCGCACCGGGGAGCTGTTTTTT	TRBD1	14	TRBJ2-2	NA	TRBV7-3
CASSQAEAGSSSYEQYF	TGCGCCAGCAGCCAAGCGGAGGCAGGATCCAGCTCCTACGAGCAGTACTTC	NA	17	TRBJ2-7	NA	TRBV4-1
CASSGQGRASWDGYTF	TGTGCCAGCAGTGGTCAAGGGCGGGCCTCCTGGGATGGCTACACCTTC	NA	16	TRBJ1-2	NA	TRBV2
CASSYSAAFQGHPGELFF	TGTGCCAGCAGTTACTCGGCCGCTTTCCAGGGCCATCCCGGGGAGCTGTTTTTT	NA	18	TRBJ2-2	NA	TRBV6-7
CASSLTRSSGNTIYF	TGTGCCAGCAGCTTAACCCGGAGCTCTGGAAACACCATATATTTT	NA	15	TRBJ1-3	NA	TRBV7-8
CASGLVLRGRGETQYF	TGTGCTAGTGGTTTGGTACTTAGGGGGCGCGGGGAGACCCAGTACTTC	TRBD1	16	TRBJ2-5	NA	TRBV12-5
CAISGQQETQYF	TGTGCCATCAGTGGACAGCAAGAGACCCAGTACTTC	NA	12	TRBJ2-5	NA	TRBV10-3
CASSWANQGPGEQFF	TGCGCCAGCAGCTGGGCCAACCAGGGGCCGGGTGAGCAGTTCTTC	NA	15	TRBJ2-1	NA	TRBV5-1
CAWSRDRDWNTEAFF	TGTGCCTGGAGTCGGGACAGGGATTGGAACACTGAAGCTTTCTTT	TRBD1	15	TRBJ1-1	NA	TRBV30